What follows describes a single TCR beta chain. What it binds is unknown. Carrying unique molecular identifiers, the cDNA also gained a universal primer site through template switching. From the 5' RACE reads, TCRdb called clonotypes with MiXCR, one entry per CDR3 protein. The data hold about 260,000 distinct CDR3 sequences, with roughly 7% observed a single time. The CDR3 runs to 14 residues. Germline CDR1 and CDR2: DFQATT and SNEGSKA (reference sequence). Trimming at V came to 3 bases and at J to 6 bases, leaving 3 bases not matched to a gene. The data belong to a study of identical twins. Study-level points and caveats: Zero-insertion analyses were open to partial confounding by invariant MAIT and iNKT cells.

The data also belong to a second study, concerning yellow fever vaccine responses in identical twins. Turning to that study: Twins' vaccine T cell responses reportedly seemed partly convergent and partly personalized.

The sample consisted of memory (CD45RO+) T cells sorted from blood. This sequence joins TRBV20-1 and TRBJ2-7; 15 nucleotides align to TRBD2. This clonotype originated in a woman between 18 and 30 years old in good health. In DNA, the CDR3 is TGCAGTGCTAGGGGACTAGCGGGGGGACGCGAGCAGTACGTC. Translation: CSARGLAGGREQYV.